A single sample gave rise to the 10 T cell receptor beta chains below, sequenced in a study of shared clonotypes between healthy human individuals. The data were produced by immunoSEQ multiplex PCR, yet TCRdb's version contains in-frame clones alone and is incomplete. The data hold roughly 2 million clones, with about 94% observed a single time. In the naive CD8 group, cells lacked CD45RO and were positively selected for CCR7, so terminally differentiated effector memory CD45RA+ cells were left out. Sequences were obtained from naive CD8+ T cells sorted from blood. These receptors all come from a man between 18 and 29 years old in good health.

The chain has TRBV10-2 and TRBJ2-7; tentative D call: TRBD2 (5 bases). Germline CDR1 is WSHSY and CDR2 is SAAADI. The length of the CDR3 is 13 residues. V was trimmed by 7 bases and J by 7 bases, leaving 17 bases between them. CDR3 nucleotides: TGCGCCAGCATTCAGGACTGGCCGTATGAGCAGTACTTC. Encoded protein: CASIQDWPYEQYF.

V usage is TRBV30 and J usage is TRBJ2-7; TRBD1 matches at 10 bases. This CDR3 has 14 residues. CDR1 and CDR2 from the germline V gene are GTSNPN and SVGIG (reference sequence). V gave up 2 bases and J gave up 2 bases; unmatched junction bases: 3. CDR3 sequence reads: CAWSSGQGAYEQYF. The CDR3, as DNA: TGTGCCTGGAGTAGTGGACAGGGGGCCTACGAGCAGTACTTC.

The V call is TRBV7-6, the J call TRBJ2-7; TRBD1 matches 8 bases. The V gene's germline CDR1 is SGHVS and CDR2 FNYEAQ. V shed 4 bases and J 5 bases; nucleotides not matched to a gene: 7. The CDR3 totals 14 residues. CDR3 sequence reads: CASSSGQGRNEQYF. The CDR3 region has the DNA TGTGCCAGCAGCTCCGGACAGGGAAGAAACGAGCAGTACTTC. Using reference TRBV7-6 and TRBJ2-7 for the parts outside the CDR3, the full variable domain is GAGVSQSPRYKVTKRGQDVALRCDPISGHVSLYWYRQALGQGPEFLTYFNYEAQQDKSGLPNDRFSAERPEGSISTLTIQRTEQRDSAMYRCASSSGQGRNEQYFGPGTRLTVT.

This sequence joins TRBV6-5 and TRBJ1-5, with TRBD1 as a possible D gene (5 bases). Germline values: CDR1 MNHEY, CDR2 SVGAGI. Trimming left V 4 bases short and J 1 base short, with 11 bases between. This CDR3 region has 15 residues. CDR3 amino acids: CASSLGVGSNQPQHF. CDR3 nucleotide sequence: TGTGCCAGCAGTTTGGGGGTAGGAAGCAATCAGCCCCAGCATTTT.

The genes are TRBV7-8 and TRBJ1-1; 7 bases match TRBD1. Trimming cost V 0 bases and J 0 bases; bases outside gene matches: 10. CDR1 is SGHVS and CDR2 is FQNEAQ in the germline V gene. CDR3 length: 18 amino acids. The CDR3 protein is CASSLAPGQAEMNTEAFF. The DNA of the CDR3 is TGTGCCAGCAGCTTAGCGCCAGGACAGGCGGAGATGAACACTGAAGCTTTCTTT.

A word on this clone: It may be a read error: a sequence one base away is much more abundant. CDR3 sequence (DNA): TGCAGCGTCACAGGTATGAACACTGAAGATTTCTTT. Translating gives CSVTGMNTEDFF. The chain carries TRBV29-1 and TRBJ1-1; TRBD1 might be the D (5 bases). Germline V gene lookup returns CDR1 SQVTM and CDR2 ANQGSEA. The CDR3 loop spans 12 amino acids.

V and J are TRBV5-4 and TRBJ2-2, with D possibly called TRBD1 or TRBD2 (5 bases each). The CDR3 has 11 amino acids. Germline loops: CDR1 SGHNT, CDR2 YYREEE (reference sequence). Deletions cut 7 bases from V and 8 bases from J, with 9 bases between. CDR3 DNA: TGTGCCAGCGGGGGTGAAGGGGAGCTGTTTTTT. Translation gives CASGGEGELFF. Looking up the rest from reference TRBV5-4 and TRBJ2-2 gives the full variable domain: ETGVTQSPTHLIKTRGQQVTLRCSSQSGHNTVSWYQQALGQGPQFIFQYYREEENGRGNFPPRFSGLQFPNYSSELNVNALELDDSALYLCASGGEGELFFGEGSRLTVL.

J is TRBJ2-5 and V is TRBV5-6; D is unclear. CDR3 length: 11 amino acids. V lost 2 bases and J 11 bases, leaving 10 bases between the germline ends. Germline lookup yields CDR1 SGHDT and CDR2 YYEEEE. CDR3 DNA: TGTGCCAGCAGCTTTGGGTTGTCTCAGTACTTC. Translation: CASSFGLSQYF.

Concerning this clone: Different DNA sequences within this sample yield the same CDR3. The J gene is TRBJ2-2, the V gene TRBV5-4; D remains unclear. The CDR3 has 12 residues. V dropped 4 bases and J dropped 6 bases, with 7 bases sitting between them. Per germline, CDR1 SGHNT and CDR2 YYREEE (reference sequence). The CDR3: CASSLAPGELFF. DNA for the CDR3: TGTGCCAGCAGCCTGGCGCCCGGGGAGCTGTTTTTT. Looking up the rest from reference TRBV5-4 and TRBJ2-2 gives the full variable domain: ETGVTQSPTHLIKTRGQQVTLRCSSQSGHNTVSWYQQALGQGPQFIFQYYREEENGRGNFPPRFSGLQFPNYSSELNVNALELDDSALYLCASSLAPGELFFGEGSRLTVL.

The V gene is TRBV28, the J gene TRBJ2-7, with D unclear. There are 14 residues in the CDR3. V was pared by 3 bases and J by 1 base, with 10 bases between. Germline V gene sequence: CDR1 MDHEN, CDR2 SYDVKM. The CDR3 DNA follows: TGTGCCAGCAGTTTTCTTCGGTGGTCCTACGAGCAGTACTTC. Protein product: CASSFLRWSYEQYF.